The clone carrying this T cell receptor beta chain was recorded at least ten times. The antigen is not known. The data were obtained in a study of T-cell memory formation after mild COVID-19. Study-level points and caveats: Second-wave clones with a day 37 peak had unconfirmed SARS-CoV-2 specificity.

Each CDR3 protein is one row after TCRdb ran MiXCR on the 5' RACE reads. The sample has over 35,000 distinct CDR3 sequences; more than 9% are singletons. The CDR3 loop spans 12 amino acids. Per the germline V gene, CDR1 is SGHKS and CDR2 is YYEKEE (reference sequence). V was clipped by 3 bases and J by 1 base, with 4 bases between them. Sequencing input: PBMCs or a T cell subset sorted from them (not recorded which). The chain has TRBV5-5 and TRBJ2-5; D is undetermined. The sequence was collected from an adult woman who had mild COVID-19 (a few samples of this study predate the infection). Cell type and time point are not known. CDR3 nucleotides: TGTGCCAGCAGCTCGGTCCAAGAGACCCAGTACTTC. Encoded protein: CASSSVQETQYF.